These 10 T cell receptor beta chains were sequenced from one sample in a study of T cell repertoires in cytomegalovirus infection. TCRdb independently ran MiXCR on the reads; one entry per CDR3 protein. Of under 150,000 distinct CDR3 sequences in the sample, 20% to 30% were seen once. These receptors have no identified antigens. Sequenced material: PBMCs, sequenced either directly or after in vitro stimulation (not recorded which). The receptor source for this set is a human donor in good health (CMV status not recorded). Some clones in this sample may be carry-over from other donors' samples.

This clonotype showed up many times. The chain has TRBV14 and TRBJ2-3, with D perhaps matching TRBD1 (5 bases). This CDR3 has 15 amino acids. Germline loops: CDR1 SGHDN, CDR2 FVKESK. V gave up 6 bases and J gave up 1 base, with 14 bases separating them. CDR3 in DNA: TGTGCCAGCAGGCAGACAGCCAGCGGCACAGATACGCAGTATTTT. It translates to CASRQTASGTDTQYF.

This clonotype was picked up a small number of times. This rearrangement joins TRBV27 to TRBJ2-1; perhaps TRBD2 as D (5 bases). This CDR3 is 19 amino acids long. Trimming removed 2 bases at V and 0 bases at J, with 20 bases between. Germline-derived CDR1 and CDR2 are MNHEY and SMNVEV (reference sequence). This chain's CDR3 is CASSLNSGIAAISYNEQFF. CDR3 sequence (DNA): TGTGCCAGCAGTTTAAATTCGGGGATAGCAGCTATCTCCTACAATGAGCAGTTCTTC.

This clonotype was picked up a small number of times. This sequence joins TRBV9 and TRBJ2-1; 7 bases line up with TRBD2. CDR1 and CDR2 from the germline V gene are SGDLS and YYNGEE. The CDR3 is 15 amino acids. J gave up 5 bases and V 7 bases, and 12 bases lay outside the gene matches. Written as DNA, the CDR3 is TGTGCCAGCGGTCCGGCGGGGAGGGCGGACAATGAGCAGTTCTTC. Its translation: CASGPAGRADNEQFF.

This clonotype was recorded a few times. The J gene is TRBJ1-1, the V gene TRBV7-9; the D gene is possibly TRBD1 (5 bases). The CDR3 runs 13 residues. The germline gives CDR1 SEHNR, CDR2 FQNEAQ (reference sequence). Deletions cut 5 bases from V and 3 bases from J, with 10 bases between. CDR3 coding DNA: TGTGCCAGCAGCGGCGACAGATACACTGAAGCTTTCTTT. This codes for CASSGDRYTEAFF. Variable domain in full (rest from reference TRBV7-9 and TRBJ1-1): DTGVSQNPRHKITKRGQNVTFRCDPISEHNRLYWYRQTLGQGPEFLTYFQNEAQLEKSRLLSDRFSAERPKGSFSTLEIQRTEQGDSAMYLCASSGDRYTEAFFGQGTRLTVV.

This clonotype occurred a few times. This sequence joins TRBV6-9 and TRBJ1-3; no definite D call. The CDR3 totals 13 residues. V lost 9 bases and J 0 bases, leaving 9 bases between the germline ends. The V gene's germline CDR1 is MNHGY and CDR2 SVAAGI. The CDR3 DNA reads TGTGCCAGTACAGAGATCTCTGGAAACACCATATATTTT. Translation gives CASTEISGNTIYF.

The sample holds a few counts of this clonotype. The rearrangement uses TRBV6-5 and TRBJ2-7, with D unclear. Germline V CDR1 and CDR2: MNHEY, SVGAGI. This CDR3 region has 18 residues. The V and J ends lost 1 base and 3 bases respectively, with 22 bases between them. This CDR3 reads CASSYLAGLPPKFYEQYV. The CDR3 region has the DNA TGTGCCAGCAGTTACTTGGCCGGGCTTCCGCCGAAATTCTACGAGCAGTACGTC.

V and J are TRBV12-3 or TRBV12-4 and TRBJ2-1; 8 bases agree with TRBD2. With 5 bases clipped from V and 6 bases from J, the junction kept 9 bases outside the gene matches. The CDR3 loop spans 15 amino acids. The CDR3 spells CASSTGVAGSNEQFF. In nucleotides, the CDR3 is TGTGCCAGCAGTACGGGAGTAGCGGGATCCAATGAGCAGTTCTTC.

In this sample, this clonotype turned up a few times. This rearrangement joins TRBV19 to TRBJ2-3; TRBD1 might be the D (5 bases). The CDR3 has 14 amino acids. Trimming took off 6 bases at V and 2 bases at J, with 12 bases between the two ends. From germline, CDR1 is LNHDA and CDR2 SQIVND (reference sequence). This chain's CDR3 is CASSVGHDTDTQYF. The DNA of the CDR3 is TGTGCCAGTAGCGTAGGACACGACACAGATACGCAGTATTTT.

This clonotype was detected a few times. The genes are TRBV12-3 or TRBV12-4 and TRBJ2-5, with 7 bases identical to TRBD1. Trimming cost V 6 bases and J 5 bases; bases outside gene matches: 6. This CDR3 has 13 residues. CDR3 in DNA: TGTGCCAGCAGAAGGGACAGCTGGGAGACCCAGTACTTC. This codes for CASRRDSWETQYF.

This clonotype appeared many times. The gene calls are TRBV12-3 or TRBV12-4 and TRBJ1-2; 10 bases agree with TRBD1. The length of the CDR3 is 14 residues. V was clipped by 7 bases and J by 2 bases; unmatched bases: 4. The CDR3 nucleotides are TGTGCCAGCACCGGGACAGGGGTAAACTATGGCTACACCTTC. The encoded protein is CASTGTGVNYGYTF.